The 24 T cell receptor beta chains presented below share a single source sample, sequenced in a study of T cells expressing NK-cell markers. TCRdb derives one entry per CDR3 protein from the 5' RACE reads, leaving out DNA. This table lists about 380,000 distinct CDR3 sequences. Sequences were obtained from blood T cells: a sorted CD56 or NKG2C T cell subset, CD4+ or CD8+ T cells, or bulk PBMC T cells (not recorded which). The receptors come from a man aged 18-75 years in good health.

The chain couples TRBV27 to TRBJ2-2; lacking DNA, the TRBD2 call made by TCRdb goes unchecked. The CDR3 totals 15 residues. CDR1 is MNHEY, CDR2 SMNVEV, per germline (reference sequence). CDR3: CASSPLAGYAGELFF.

The rearrangement joins TRBV18 to TRBJ1-1; as DNA is missing, the TRBD1 call by TCRdb cannot be tested. The germline gives CDR1 KGHSH, CDR2 LQKENI. This CDR3 is 12 amino acids long. CDR3: CASSPVQGEAFF.

V and J are TRBV18 and TRBJ1-1; TCRdb gives TRBD1 as the D gene, but with no DNA this cannot be confirmed. CDR1 and CDR2 from the germline V gene are KGHSH and LQKENI. This CDR3 has 13 amino acids. CDR3 protein: CASSRTGDAEAFF.

The CDR3 loop reads CASSFPQGLAGYEQYF. The chain recombines TRBV6-5 with TRBJ2-7; the TCRdb D gene call, TRBD2, has no DNA to confirm it. Germline CDR1 is MNHEY and CDR2 is SVGAGI. The CDR3 length is 16 residues.

The chain recombines TRBV12-5 with TRBJ1-5; TCRdb outputs TRBD1, but without DNA this stays unchecked. The CDR3 spans 14 residues. Germline-derived CDR1 and CDR2 are LGHNT and FRNRAP. The CDR3: CASGFSGQGQPQHF.

The rearrangement links TRBV9 to TRBJ2-2. Germline CDR1 reads SGDLS; CDR2 reads YYNGEE. The CDR3 loop spans 16 amino acids. The CDR3 reads CASSVGQAYTGGELFF.

This sequence joins TRBV7-7 and TRBJ2-3; there is no DNA to check the TCRdb D call of TRBD1. The V gene's germline CDR1 is SSHAT and CDR2 FNYEAQ (reference sequence). The CDR3 length is 15 residues. CDR3 amino acids: CASSQAGFPTDTQYF.

The rearrangement uses TRBV5-6 and TRBJ1-5; the TRBD1 assignment by TCRdb is unverifiable without DNA. The CDR3 length is 15 residues. Germline assignment: CDR1 SGHDT and CDR2 YYEEEE. The CDR3: CASSFGGGFNQPQHF.

The chain couples TRBV11-2 to TRBJ1-1; TCRdb outputs TRBD1, but without DNA this stays unchecked. The CDR3 extends over 13 amino acids. The germline gives CDR1 SGHAT, CDR2 FQNNGV. CDR3 loop: CASSLLQGTEAFF.

The chain couples TRBV6-1 to TRBJ1-5; the TCRdb call, TRBD1, lacks DNA for checking. CDR1 MNHNS and CDR2 SASEGT come from the germline V gene. This CDR3 has 15 amino acids. CDR3 protein: CASRGPGGGVRPQHF.

The genes are TRBV7-2 and TRBJ2-7; TCRdb designates TRBD1, a call that cannot be tested without DNA. Per germline, CDR1 SGHTA and CDR2 FQGNSA. The length of the CDR3 is 17 residues. The CDR3 here is CASSPRIDRGLSGEQYF.

V usage is TRBV5-1 and J usage is TRBJ2-7. This CDR3 spans 16 amino acids. Germline values: CDR1 SGHRS, CDR2 YFSETQ. CDR3 sequence reads: CASRTSASSPYYEQYF.

The chain employs TRBV5-5 and TRBJ1-2; without DNA, the TCRdb call of TRBD1 cannot be checked. Germline assignment: CDR1 SGHKS and CDR2 YYEKEE (reference sequence). This CDR3 is 14 amino acids long. CDR3 in amino acids: CASSSYDRNYGYTF.

The rearrangement uses TRBV25-1 and TRBJ2-7. Germline V lookup: CDR1 MGHDK, CDR2 SYGVNS. CDR3 length: 12 residues. This CDR3 is CASSEPWGEQYF.

The V and J genes are TRBV3-1 and TRBJ1-2. Germline V gene lookup returns CDR1 LGHDT and CDR2 YNNKEL (reference sequence). The CDR3 totals 14 residues. The chain's CDR3 is CASSQQTGLLGYTF.

The chain recombines TRBV20-1 with TRBJ2-3; TCRdb's D call of TRBD1 is untestable without DNA. The CDR3 covers 11 residues. The germline V gene encodes CDR1 DFQATT and CDR2 SNEGSKA (reference sequence). The CDR3 loop is CSAPRGIARYF.

The chain joins TRBV5-1 to TRBJ2-7; as DNA is missing, the TRBD1 call by TCRdb cannot be tested. The length of the CDR3 is 15 residues. Per the germline V gene, CDR1 is SGHRS and CDR2 is YFSETQ. The CDR3: CASSLTSGTGYEQYF. The full variable domain, its missing parts supplied by reference TRBV5-1 and TRBJ2-7, is KAGVTQTPRYLIKTRGQQVTLSCSPISGHRSVSWYQQTPGQGLQFLFEYFSETQRNKGNFPGRFSGRQFSNSRSEMNVSTLELGDSALYLCASSLTSGTGYEQYFGPGTRLTVT.

The rearrangement links TRBV20-1 to TRBJ1-1; TCRdb reports TRBD1, a call that lacks DNA to check it against. Germline CDR1 and CDR2: DFQATT and SNEGSKA (reference sequence). The CDR3 runs to 15 residues. CDR3 protein: CSAKTLGHKNTEAFF.

The chain links TRBV27 to TRBJ1-1; TCRdb's D gene call, TRBD1, goes unchecked for lack of DNA. The germline gives CDR1 MNHEY, CDR2 SMNVEV (reference sequence). This CDR3 has 14 residues. The CDR3 sequence: CASSLAEGGTEAFF.

CDR3 in amino acids: CASSETGTRGETQYF. This rearrangement joins TRBV2 to TRBJ2-5. CDR1 SNHLY and CDR2 FYNNEI come from the germline V gene. This CDR3 contains 15 residues.

The chain is built from TRBV5-1 and TRBJ1-4. This CDR3 is 14 amino acids long. Germline V gene sequence: CDR1 SGHRS, CDR2 YFSETQ. CDR3 in amino acids: CASSLRADDEKLFF. The whole variable domain, remainder taken from reference TRBV5-1 and TRBJ1-4, is KAGVTQTPRYLIKTRGQQVTLSCSPISGHRSVSWYQQTPGQGLQFLFEYFSETQRNKGNFPGRFSGRQFSNSRSEMNVSTLELGDSALYLCASSLRADDEKLFFGSGTQLSVL.

The J gene is TRBJ1-5, the V gene TRBV2. CDR1 is SNHLY, CDR2 FYNNEI, per germline. This CDR3 has 14 residues. CDR3 protein: CASSEALPHQPQHF. The complete variable domain, with remaining parts taken from reference TRBV2 and TRBJ1-5, reads EPEVTQTPSHQVTQMGQEVILRCVPISNHLYFYWYRQILGQKVEFLVSFYNNEISEKSEIFDDQFSVERPDGSNFTLKIRSTKLEDSAMYFCASSEALPHQPQHFGDGTRLSIL.

This chain connects TRBV5-1 to TRBJ2-7; TCRdb names TRBD1, which stays unverified in the absence of DNA. The CDR3 spans 15 residues. The V gene's germline CDR1 is SGHRS and CDR2 YFSETQ. The CDR3 loop is CASSYTGTGENEQYF.

This sequence joins TRBV7-2 and TRBJ2-3; TCRdb selects TRBD1, and the lack of DNA leaves this call unchecked. The CDR3 runs to 15 residues. Germline V gives CDR1 SGHTA, CDR2 FQGNSA. CDR3 sequence reads: CASSPGGQGKNTQYF. The full variable domain, rest sourced from reference TRBV7-2 and TRBJ2-3, is GAGVSQSPSNKVTEKGKDVELRCDPISGHTALYWYRQSLGQGLEFLIYFQGNSAPDKSGLPSDRFSAERTGGSVSTLTIQRTQQEDSAVYLCASSPGGQGKNTQYFGPGTRLTVL.